The sequence of this T cell receptor (beta chain) was determined in a study of blood T cell repertoires in COVID-19. The germline V gene encodes CDR1 MNHEY and CDR2 SMNVEV (reference sequence). This CDR3 comprises 16 residues. Unmatched junction bases numbered 10, after V lost 4 bases and J lost 5 bases. TCRdb keeps only in-frame clones here, not all; method: immunoSEQ multiplex PCR. In the table there are over 200,000 clones, more than 85% of which are singletons. The chain uses TRBV27 and TRBJ2-1, with 8 bases identical to TRBD2. The sequenced sample consisted of peripheral blood. The clonotype comes from a man between 35 and 55 years old with acute or convalescent COVID-19. The CDR3 bases are TGTGCCAGCAGTTCCCATCGGACTAGCAGAGACAATGAGCAGTTCTTC. Its protein product is CASSSHRTSRDNEQFF.